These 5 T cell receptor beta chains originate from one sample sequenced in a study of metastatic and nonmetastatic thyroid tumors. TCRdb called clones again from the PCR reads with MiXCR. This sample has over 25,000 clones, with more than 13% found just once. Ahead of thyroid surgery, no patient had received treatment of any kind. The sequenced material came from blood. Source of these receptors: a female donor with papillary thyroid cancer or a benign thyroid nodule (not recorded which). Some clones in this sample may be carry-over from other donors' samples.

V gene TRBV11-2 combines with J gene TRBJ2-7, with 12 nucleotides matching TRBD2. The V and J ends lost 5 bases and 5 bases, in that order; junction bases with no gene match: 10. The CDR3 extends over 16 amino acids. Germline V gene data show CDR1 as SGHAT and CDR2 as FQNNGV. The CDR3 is CASSPRLAGDGDEQYF. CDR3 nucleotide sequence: TGTGCCAGCAGCCCCCGACTAGCGGGAGATGGGGACGAGCAGTACTTC.

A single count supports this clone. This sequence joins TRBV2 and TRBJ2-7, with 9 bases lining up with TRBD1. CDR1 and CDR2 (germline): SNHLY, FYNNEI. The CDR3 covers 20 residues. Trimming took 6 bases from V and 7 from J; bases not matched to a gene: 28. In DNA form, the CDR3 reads TGTGCCAGCAGGACGCGCGCCGGGACAGGGCGCTCTAGGGAAGGGGGAGAGCAGTACTTC. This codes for CASRTRAGTGRSREGGEQYF.

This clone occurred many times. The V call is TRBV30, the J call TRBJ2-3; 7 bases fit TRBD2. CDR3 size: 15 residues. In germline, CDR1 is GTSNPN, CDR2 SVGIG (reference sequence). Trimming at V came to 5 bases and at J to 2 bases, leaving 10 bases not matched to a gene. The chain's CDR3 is CAWALDGGITDTQYF. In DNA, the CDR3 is TGTGCCTGGGCCCTCGACGGGGGGATCACAGATACGCAGTATTTT.

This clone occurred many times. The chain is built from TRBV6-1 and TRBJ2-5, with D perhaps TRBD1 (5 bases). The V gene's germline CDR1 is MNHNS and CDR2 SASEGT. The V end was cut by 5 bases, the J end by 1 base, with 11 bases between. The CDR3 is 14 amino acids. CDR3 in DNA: TGTGCCAGCAGTCCTGACAGAAGCCAAGAGACCCAGTACTTC. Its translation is CASSPDRSQETQYF.

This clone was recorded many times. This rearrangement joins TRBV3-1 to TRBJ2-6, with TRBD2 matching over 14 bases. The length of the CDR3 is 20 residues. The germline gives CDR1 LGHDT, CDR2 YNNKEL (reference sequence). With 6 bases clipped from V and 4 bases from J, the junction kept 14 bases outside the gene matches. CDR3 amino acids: CASRQIVGLAGGPGANVLTF. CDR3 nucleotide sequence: TGTGCCAGCAGACAAATCGTTGGACTAGCGGGAGGACCGGGGGCCAACGTCCTGACTTTC.